This T cell receptor beta chain comes out of a study of cytomegalovirus exposure and HLA in healthy donors. Findings of the study overall: Likely technical artifact: a cluster of highly shared sequence variants. Reported results showed that the classifier diagnosed cytomegalovirus status with high specificity and sensitivity.

PCR amplification relied on 60 Vbeta primers (plus 13 Jbeta primers). Method: immunoSEQ multiplex PCR; TCRdb's copy keeps in-frame clones and lacks some. This sample has 74,000 or so clones, with 77% found just once. In germline, CDR1 is GTSNPN, CDR2 SVGIG (reference sequence). This CDR3 is 13 amino acids long. Comment on this clone: Its antigen is still unknown.

The TCR sequence derives from a man aged 45-65 years in good health and CMV-seropositive. The rearrangement links TRBV30 to TRBJ2-5; D uncertain. The DNA end is more similar to TRBJ2-7, so the J call may be wrong. The source material was PBMCs. Here the CDR3 reads CAWSHSNSYEQYF. The CDR3 nucleotides are TGTGCCTGGAGCCACTCTAACTCTTACGAGCAGTACTTC.